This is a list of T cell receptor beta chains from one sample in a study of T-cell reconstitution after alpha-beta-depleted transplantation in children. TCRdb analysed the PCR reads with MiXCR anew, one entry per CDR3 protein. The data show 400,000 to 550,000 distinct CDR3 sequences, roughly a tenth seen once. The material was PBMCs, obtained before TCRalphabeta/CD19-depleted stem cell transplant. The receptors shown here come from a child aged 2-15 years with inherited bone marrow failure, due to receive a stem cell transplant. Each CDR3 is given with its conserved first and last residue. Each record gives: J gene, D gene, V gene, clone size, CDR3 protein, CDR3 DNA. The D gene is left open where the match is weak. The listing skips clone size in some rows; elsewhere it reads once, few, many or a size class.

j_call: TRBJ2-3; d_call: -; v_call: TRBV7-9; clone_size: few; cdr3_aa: CASSPWTTRRSDTQYF; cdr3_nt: TGTGCCAGCAGCCCATGGACCACTAGGAGGTCCGATACGCAGTATTTT
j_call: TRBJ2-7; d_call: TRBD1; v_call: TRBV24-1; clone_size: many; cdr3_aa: CATSEKTGTGLGDEQYF; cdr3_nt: TGTGCCACCAGTGAAAAAACCGGGACAGGGTTGGGTGACGAGCAGTACTTC
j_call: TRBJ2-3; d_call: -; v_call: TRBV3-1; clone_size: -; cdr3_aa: CASSRQAPDTQYF; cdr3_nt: TGTGCCAGCAGCCGACAGGCACCGGATACGCAGTATTTT
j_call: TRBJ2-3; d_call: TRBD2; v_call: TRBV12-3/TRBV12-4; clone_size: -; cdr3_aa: CASSPTVRGGHEDTQYF; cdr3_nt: TGTGCCAGCAGTCCGACTGTCCGGGGAGGGCATGAAGATACGCAGTATTTT
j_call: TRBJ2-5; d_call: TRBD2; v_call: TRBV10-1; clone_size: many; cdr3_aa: CARPGTSGRHQETQYF; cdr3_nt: TGCGCCCGTCCCGGGACTAGCGGGAGACACCAAGAGACCCAGTACTTC
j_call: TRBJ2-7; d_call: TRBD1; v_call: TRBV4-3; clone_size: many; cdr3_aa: CASSQEWGTDRYEQYF; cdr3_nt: TGCGCCAGCAGCCAAGAATGGGGGACAGATCGGTACGAGCAGTACTTC
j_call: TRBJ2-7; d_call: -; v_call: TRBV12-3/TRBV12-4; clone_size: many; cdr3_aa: CASSPTTATTYEQYF; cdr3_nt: TGTGCCAGCAGCCCTACGACAGCGACTACCTACGAGCAGTACTTC
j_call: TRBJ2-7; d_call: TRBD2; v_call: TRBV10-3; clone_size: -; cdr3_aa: CAISPLDRLAGGGEQYF; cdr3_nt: TGTGCCATCAGTCCCCTAGATAGACTAGCGGGAGGGGGCGAGCAGTACTTC
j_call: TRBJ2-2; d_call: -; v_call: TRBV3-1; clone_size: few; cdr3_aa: CASSQLEAGELFF; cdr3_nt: TGTGCCAGCAGCCAATTAGAAGCCGGGGAGCTGTTTTTT
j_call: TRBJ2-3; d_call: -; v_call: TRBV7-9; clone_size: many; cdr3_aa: CASEDEYSTDTQYF; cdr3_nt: TGTGCCAGCGAGGACGAGTATAGCACAGATACGCAGTATTTT
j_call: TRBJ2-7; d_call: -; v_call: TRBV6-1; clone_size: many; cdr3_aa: CASSGTVISYEQYF; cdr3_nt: TGTGCCAGCAGTGGGACAGTAATCTCCTACGAGCAGTACTTC
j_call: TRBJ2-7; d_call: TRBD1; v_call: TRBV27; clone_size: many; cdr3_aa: CASSLYTGADEQYF; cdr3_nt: TGTGCCAGCAGTTTATACACAGGGGCGGACGAGCAGTACTTC
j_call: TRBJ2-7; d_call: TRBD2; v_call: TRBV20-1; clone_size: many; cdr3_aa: CSARASGSWNYEQYF; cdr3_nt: TGCAGTGCTAGAGCAAGCGGGAGTTGGAACTACGAGCAGTACTTC
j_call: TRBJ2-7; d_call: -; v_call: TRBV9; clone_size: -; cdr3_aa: CASSVDGNTYEQYF; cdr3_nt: TGTGCCAGCAGCGTAGATGGCAACACCTACGAGCAGTACTTC
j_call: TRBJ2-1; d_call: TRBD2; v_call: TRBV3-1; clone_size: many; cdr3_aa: CASSQVLGEGRNEQFF; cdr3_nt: TGTGCCAGCAGCCAAGTCTTGGGGGAGGGACGGAATGAGCAGTTCTTC
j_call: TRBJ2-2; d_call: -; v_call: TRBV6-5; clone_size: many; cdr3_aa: CASSYGDRNTGELFF; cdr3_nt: TGTGCCAGCAGTTACGGTGACAGAAACACCGGGGAGCTGTTTTTT
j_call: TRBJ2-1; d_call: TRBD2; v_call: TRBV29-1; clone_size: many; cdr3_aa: CSVESLTGAGRMVNEQFF; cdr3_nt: TGCAGCGTTGAATCCTTAACTGGAGCGGGGAGGATGGTCAATGAGCAGTTCTTC
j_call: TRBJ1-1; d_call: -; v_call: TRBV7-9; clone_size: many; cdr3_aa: CAREHRVAHYTEAFF; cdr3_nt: TGTGCCAGGGAACACAGGGTAGCCCATTACACTGAAGCTTTCTTT
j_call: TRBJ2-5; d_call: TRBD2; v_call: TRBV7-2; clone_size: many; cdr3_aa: CASSFASGRARGETQYF; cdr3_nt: TGTGCCAGCAGCTTCGCTAGCGGGAGGGCCCGGGGGGAGACCCAGTACTTC
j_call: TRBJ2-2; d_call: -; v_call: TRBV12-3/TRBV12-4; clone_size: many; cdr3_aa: CASRSSDSYTGELFF; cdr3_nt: TGTGCCAGCAGATCCAGCGACAGTTACACCGGGGAGCTGTTTTTT
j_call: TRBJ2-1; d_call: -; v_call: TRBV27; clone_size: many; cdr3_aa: CASSLTGYNEQFF; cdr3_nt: TGTGCCAGCAGTTTGACAGGTTACAATGAGCAGTTCTTC
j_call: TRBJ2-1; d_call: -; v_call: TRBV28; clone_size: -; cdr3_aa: CASSFSGSPYNEQFF; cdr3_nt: TGTGCCAGCAGTTTTTCCGGGAGTCCCTACAATGAGCAGTTCTTC
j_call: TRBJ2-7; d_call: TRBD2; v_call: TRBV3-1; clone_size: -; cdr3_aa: CASGYGGTSDNEQYF; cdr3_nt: TGTGCCAGCGGCTACGGCGGGACTAGCGACAACGAGCAGTACTTC
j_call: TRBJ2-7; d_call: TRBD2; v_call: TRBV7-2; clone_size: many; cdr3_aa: CASSSLLGLDNEQYF; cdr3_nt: TGTGCCAGCAGCTCCCTCCTCGGACTAGACAACGAGCAGTACTTC
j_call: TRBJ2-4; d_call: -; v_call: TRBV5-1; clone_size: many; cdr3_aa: CASSLAAENIQYF; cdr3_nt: TGCGCCAGCAGCTTGGCGGCAGAAAACATTCAGTACTTC
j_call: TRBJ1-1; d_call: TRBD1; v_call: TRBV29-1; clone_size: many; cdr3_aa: CSVLEGGITEAFF; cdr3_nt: TGCAGCGTGTTGGAAGGGGGCATCACTGAAGCTTTCTTT
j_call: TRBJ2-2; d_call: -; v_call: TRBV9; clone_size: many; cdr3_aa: CASSARPGAGELFF; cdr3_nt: TGTGCCAGCAGCGCACGACCGGGGGCCGGGGAGCTGTTTTTT
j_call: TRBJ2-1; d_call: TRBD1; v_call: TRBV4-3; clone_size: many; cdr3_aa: CASSQPGQGSGGEQFF; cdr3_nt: TGCGCCAGCAGCCAACCGGGACAGGGCTCGGGGGGTGAGCAGTTCTTC
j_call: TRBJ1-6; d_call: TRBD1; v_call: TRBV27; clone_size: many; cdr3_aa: CASSLATGGYSPLHF; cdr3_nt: TGTGCCAGCAGTTTAGCCACAGGGGGCTATTCACCCCTCCACTTT
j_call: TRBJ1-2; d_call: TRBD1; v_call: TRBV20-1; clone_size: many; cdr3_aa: CSANGDSNYGYTF; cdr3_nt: TGCAGTGCCAACGGGGACAGCAACTATGGCTACACCTTC
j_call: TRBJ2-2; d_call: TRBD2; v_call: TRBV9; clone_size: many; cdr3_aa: CASSVVASGRARYGTGELFF; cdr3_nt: TGTGCCAGCAGCGTAGTGGCTAGCGGGAGGGCCCGTTATGGAACCGGGGAGCTGTTTTTT
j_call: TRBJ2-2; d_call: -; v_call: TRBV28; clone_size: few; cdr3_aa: CASSLPLGSENTGELFF; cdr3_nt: TGTGCCAGCAGTTTACCCCTTGGGTCAGAGAACACCGGGGAGCTGTTTTTT
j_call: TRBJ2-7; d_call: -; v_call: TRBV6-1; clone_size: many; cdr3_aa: CASFPTGRSSYEQYF; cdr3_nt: TGTGCCAGCTTCCCAACGGGCAGAAGCTCCTACGAGCAGTACTTC
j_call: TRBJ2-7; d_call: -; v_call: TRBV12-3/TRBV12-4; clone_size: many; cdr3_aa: CASSDGRGDYEQYF; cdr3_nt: TGTGCCAGCAGTGACGGACGGGGAGATTACGAGCAGTACTTC
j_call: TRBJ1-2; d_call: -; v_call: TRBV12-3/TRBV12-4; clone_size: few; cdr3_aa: CASSFEDILHTGGYTF; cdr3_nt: TGTGCCAGCAGTTTCGAGGACATACTTCACACCGGTGGCTACACCTTC
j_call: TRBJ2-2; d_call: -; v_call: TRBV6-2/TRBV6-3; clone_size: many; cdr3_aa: CASSFGIGAENTGELFF; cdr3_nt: TGTGCCAGCAGTTTTGGGATTGGTGCGGAAAACACCGGGGAGCTGTTTTTT
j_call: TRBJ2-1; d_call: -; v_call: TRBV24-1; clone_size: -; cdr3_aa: CATSDQEGETYNEQFF; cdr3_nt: TGTGCCACCAGTGATCAAGAGGGAGAAACCTACAATGAGCAGTTCTTC
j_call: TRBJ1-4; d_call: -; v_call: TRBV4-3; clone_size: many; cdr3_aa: CASSQDALGEKLFF; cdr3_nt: TGCGCCAGCAGCCAAGATGCTTTGGGTGAAAAACTGTTTTTT
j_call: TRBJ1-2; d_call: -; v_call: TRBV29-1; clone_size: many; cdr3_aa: CSAWTQSVSGYTF; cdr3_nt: TGCAGCGCGTGGACGCAGTCAGTTTCCGGCTACACCTTC